The clone carrying this TCR beta chain was found many times. The target antigen is unknown. The data were obtained in a study of T cells in Graves' hyperthyroidism and ophthalmopathy. Study-wide points: In blood, most of the thyroid clonotypes expanded above 0.001 were also present.

From germline, CDR1 is SGDLS and CDR2 YYNGEE. The CDR3 extends over 15 amino acids. Trimming took 5 bases from V and 3 from J; bases not matched to a gene: 7. Recently diagnosed hyperthyroidism of less than 2 months' duration affected patients aged 18 to 65. The study excluded patients with uncontrolled infection, other autoimmune disease, pregnancy or lactation. What was amplified from RNA transcripts were TCR beta CDR3 regions. An initial round of RT-PCR targeting the TCR CDR3 relied on the HTBI primer set. TCRdb recomputed calls from the multiplex PCR reads with MiXCR, one row per CDR3 protein. The repertoire has more than 300,000 distinct CDR3 sequences, approximately 18% of them found once; the top ten carry 30% to 35%.

The rearrangement links TRBV9 to TRBJ2-1; TRBD1 matches 8 bases. The sequenced material came from blood. The clonotype originates from a woman under 40 with Graves' hyperthyroidism that later progressed to Graves' ophthalmopathy. CDR3 DNA sequence: TGTGCCAGCAGTCCTCAACAGGGGGACTACAATGAGCAGTTCTTC. Translation: CASSPQQGDYNEQFF.